Reported below is one T cell receptor beta chain. These data originate in a study of shared clonotypes between healthy human individuals. CD45RO negativity and positive selection for CCR7 defined naive CD8 cells, a population that excluded terminally differentiated effector memory CD45RA+ cells. Assay used: immunoSEQ multiplex PCR; TCRdb lists only in-frame clones, some missing. The profile covers some 2.1 million clones, with 93% appearing a single time and over 1.5% taken by the ten largest. The sequenced material came from naive CD8+ T cells from PBMCs. This sequence originates from a man between 18 and 29 years old in good health. Some clones in this sample may be carry-over from other donors' samples.

Written as DNA, the CDR3 is TGCGCCAGCAGCCAAGTTACGACCACAGATACGCAGTATTTT. Translation: CASSQVTTTDTQYF. The V call is TRBV4-1, the J call TRBJ2-3; no clear D gene. CDR3 size: 14 residues. Trimming stripped 1 base from V and 2 bases from J, with 7 bases between. Germline V gene lookup returns CDR1 MGHRA and CDR2 YSYEKL.